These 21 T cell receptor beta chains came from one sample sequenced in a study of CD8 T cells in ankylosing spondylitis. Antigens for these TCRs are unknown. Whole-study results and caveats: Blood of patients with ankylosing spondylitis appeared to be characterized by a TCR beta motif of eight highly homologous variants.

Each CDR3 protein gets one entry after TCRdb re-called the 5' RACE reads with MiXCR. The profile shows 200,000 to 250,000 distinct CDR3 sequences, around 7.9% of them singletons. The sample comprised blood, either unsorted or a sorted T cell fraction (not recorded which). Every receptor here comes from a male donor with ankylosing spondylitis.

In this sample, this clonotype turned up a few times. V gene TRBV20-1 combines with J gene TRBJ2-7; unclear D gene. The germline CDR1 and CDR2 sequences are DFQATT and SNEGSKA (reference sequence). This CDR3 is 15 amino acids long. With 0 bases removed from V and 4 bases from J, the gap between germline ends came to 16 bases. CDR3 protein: CSARDQTVGPYEQYF. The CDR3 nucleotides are TGCAGTGCTAGAGATCAGACGGTTGGGCCATACGAGCAGTACTTC.

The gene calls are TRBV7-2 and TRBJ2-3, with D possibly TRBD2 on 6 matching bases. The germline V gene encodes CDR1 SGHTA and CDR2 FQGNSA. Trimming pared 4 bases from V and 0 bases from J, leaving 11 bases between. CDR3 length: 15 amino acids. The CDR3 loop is CASSSLAPSTDTQYF. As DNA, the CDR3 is TGTGCCAGCAGCTCTCTAGCGCCTAGCACAGATACGCAGTATTTT.

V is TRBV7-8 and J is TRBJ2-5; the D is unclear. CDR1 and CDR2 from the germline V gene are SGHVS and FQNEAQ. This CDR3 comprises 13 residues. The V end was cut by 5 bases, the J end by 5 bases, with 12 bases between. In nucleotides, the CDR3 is TGTGCCAGCAGCCACTACATGGATGAGACCCAGTACTTC. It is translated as CASSHYMDETQYF. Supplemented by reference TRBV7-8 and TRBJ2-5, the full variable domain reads GAGVSQSPRYKVAKRGQDVALRCDPISGHVSLFWYQQALGQGPEFLTYFQNEAQLDKSGLPSDRFFAERPEGSVSTLKIQRTQQEDSAVYLCASSHYMDETQYFGPGTRLLVL.

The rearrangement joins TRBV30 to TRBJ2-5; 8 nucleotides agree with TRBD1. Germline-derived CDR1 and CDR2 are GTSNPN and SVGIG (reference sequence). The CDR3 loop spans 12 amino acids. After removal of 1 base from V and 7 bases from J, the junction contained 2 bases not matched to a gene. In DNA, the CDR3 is TGTGCCTGGAGTGACAGGGGGGCGACCCAGTACTTC. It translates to CAWSDRGATQYF. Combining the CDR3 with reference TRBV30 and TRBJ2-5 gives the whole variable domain SQTIHQWPATLVQPVGSPLSLECTVEGTSNPNLYWYRQAAGRGLQLLFYSVGIGQISSEVPQNLSASRPQDRQFILSSKKLLLSDSGFYLCAWSDRGATQYFGPGTRLLVL.

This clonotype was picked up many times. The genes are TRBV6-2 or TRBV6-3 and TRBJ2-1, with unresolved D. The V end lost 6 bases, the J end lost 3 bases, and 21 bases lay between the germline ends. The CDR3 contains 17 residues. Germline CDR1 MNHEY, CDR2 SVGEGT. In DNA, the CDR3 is TGTGCCAGCAGATTTTCCCACCTTTCGAGTGGCTACAATGAGCAGTTCTTC. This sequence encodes CASRFSHLSSGYNEQFF.

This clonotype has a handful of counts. CDR3 DNA sequence: TGTGCCAGCAGTCCCTGGACAGGGGAGAAACAGCCCCAGCATTTT. This gives the protein CASSPWTGEKQPQHF. The rearrangement joins TRBV27 to TRBJ1-5; TRBD1 aligns across 9 bases. The CDR3 contains 15 residues. Germline CDR1 and CDR2: MNHEY and SMNVEV (reference sequence). Trimming cost V 5 bases and J 7 bases; bases outside gene matches: 9.

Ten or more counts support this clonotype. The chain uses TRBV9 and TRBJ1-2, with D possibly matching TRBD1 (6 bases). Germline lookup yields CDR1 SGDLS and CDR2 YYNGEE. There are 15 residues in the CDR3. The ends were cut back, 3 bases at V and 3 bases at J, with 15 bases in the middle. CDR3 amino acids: CASSDAGASYYGYTF. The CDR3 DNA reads TGTGCCAGCAGCGACGCAGGGGCCTCTTACTATGGCTACACCTTC.

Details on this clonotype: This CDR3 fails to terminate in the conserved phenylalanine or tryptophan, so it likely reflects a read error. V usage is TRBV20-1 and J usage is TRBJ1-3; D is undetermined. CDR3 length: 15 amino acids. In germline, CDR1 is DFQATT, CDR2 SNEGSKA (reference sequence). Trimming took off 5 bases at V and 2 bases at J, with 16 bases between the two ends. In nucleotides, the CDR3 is TGCAGTGCTCGTTTGGGAAAACTAGCTGGAAACACCATATATTGT. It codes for CSARLGKLAGNTIYC.

The CDR3 loop reads CATSDRDRANYNEQFF. The CDR3 nucleotides are TGTGCCACCAGTGATCGGGACAGGGCGAACTACAATGAGCAGTTCTTC. The chain couples TRBV24-1 to TRBJ2-1, with TRBD1 identical over 9 bases. Germline V lookup: CDR1 KGHDR, CDR2 SFDVKD. The trim removed 3 bases at V and 3 bases at J, leaving 5 bases unmatched. This CDR3 is built from 16 residues.

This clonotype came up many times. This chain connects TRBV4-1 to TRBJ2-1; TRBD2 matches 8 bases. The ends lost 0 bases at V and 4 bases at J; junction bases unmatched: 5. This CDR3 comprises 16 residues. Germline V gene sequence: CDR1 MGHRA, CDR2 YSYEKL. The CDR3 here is CASSQEGLAGYNEQFF. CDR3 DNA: TGCGCCAGCAGCCAAGAAGGGCTAGCGGGTTACAATGAGCAGTTCTTC.

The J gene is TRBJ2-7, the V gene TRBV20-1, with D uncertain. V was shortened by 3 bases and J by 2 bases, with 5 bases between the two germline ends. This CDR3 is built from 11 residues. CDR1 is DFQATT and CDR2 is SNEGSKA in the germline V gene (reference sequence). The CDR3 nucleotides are TGCAGTGCTAGTACACCCTACGAGCAGTACTTC. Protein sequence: CSASTPYEQYF.

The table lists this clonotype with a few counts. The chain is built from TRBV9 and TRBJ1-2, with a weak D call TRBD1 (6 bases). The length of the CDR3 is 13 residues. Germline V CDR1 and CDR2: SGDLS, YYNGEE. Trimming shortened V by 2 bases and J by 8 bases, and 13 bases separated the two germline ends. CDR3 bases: TGTGCCAGCAGCGTCGGGGGGCGCCGGGGCTACACCTTC. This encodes CASSVGGRRGYTF.

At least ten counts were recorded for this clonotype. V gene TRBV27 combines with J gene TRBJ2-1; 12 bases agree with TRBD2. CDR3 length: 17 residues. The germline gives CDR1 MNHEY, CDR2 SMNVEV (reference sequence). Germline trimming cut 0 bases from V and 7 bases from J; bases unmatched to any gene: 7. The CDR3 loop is CASSLSRLAGVRNEQFF. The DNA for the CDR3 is TGTGCCAGCAGTTTATCGCGACTAGCGGGAGTAAGAAATGAGCAGTTCTTC.

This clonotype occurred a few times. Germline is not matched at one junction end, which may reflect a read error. The CDR3 here is CASSLAPSFQETQYF. As DNA, the CDR3 is TGTGCTAGCAGCTTAGCGCCATCATTCCAAGAGACCCAGTACTTC. The genes are TRBV7-7 and TRBJ2-5, with a tentative D call TRBD2 (5 bases). The CDR3 length is 15 residues. CDR1 is SSHAT, CDR2 FNYEAQ, per germline (reference sequence).

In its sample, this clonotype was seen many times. Here the CDR3 reads CSARDLLEQFF. CDR3 coding DNA: TGCAGTGCTAGAGACCTACTGGAGCAGTTCTTC. The gene calls are TRBV20-1 and TRBJ2-1; D is undetermined. The V end lost 0 bases, the J end lost 10 bases, and 7 bases lay between the germline ends. Germline CDR1 reads DFQATT; CDR2 reads SNEGSKA (reference sequence). The CDR3 has 11 amino acids.

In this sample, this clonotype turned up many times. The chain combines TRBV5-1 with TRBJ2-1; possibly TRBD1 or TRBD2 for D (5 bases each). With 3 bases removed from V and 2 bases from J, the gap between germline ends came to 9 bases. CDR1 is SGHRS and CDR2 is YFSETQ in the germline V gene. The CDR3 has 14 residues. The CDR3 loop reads CASSWDLTYNEQFF. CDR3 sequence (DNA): TGCGCCAGCAGCTGGGACCTTACCTACAATGAGCAGTTCTTC.

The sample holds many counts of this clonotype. CDR3 DNA: TGTGCCAGCAGTGATTACAGGGGAGCATACAATGAGCAGTTCTTC. It encodes CASSDYRGAYNEQFF. V usage is TRBV6-1 and J usage is TRBJ2-1; 7 positions match TRBD1. CDR1 is MNHNS and CDR2 is SASEGT in the germline V gene. Losses at the gene ends were 3 bases for V and 4 bases for J; bases not matched to a gene: 6. There are 15 residues in the CDR3.

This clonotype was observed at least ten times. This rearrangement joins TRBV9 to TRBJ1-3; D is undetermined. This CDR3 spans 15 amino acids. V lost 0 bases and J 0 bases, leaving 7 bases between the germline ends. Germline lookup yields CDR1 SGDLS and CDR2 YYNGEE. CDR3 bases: TGTGCCAGCAGCGTAGGCCAGTACTCTGGAAACACCATATATTTT. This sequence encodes CASSVGQYSGNTIYF.

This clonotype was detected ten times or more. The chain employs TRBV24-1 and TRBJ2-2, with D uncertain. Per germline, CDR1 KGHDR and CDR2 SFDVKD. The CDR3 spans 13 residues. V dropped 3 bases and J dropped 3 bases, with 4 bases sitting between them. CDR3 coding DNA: TGTGCCACCAGTGATCTTTACACCGGGGAGCTGTTTTTT. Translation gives CATSDLYTGELFF.

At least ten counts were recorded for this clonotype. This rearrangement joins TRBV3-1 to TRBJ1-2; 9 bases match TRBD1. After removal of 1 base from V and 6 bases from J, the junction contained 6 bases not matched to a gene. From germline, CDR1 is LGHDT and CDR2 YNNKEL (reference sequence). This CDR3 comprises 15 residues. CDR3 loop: CASSQVPRQGDGYTF. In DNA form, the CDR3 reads TGTGCCAGCAGCCAAGTACCAAGACAGGGGGATGGCTACACCTTC.

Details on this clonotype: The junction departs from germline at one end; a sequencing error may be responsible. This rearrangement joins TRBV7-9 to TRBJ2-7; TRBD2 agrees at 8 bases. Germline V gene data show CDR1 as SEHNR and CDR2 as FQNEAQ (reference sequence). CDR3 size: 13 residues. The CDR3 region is CDSIGTSSYEQYF. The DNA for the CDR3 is TGTGACAGCATAGGGACTAGCTCCTACGAGCAGTACTTC.